The present entry profiles one T cell receptor (beta chain) with its context. This specimen comes from a study of T cells after yellow fever vaccination. TCRdb itself ran the 5' RACE reads through MiXCR, one entry per CDR3 protein. The sample shows 500,000 to 550,000 distinct CDR3 sequences, around a fifth of them seen only once. V gave up 7 bases and J gave up 2 bases; unmatched junction bases: 7. This CDR3 is built from 15 residues. The rearrangement uses TRBV12-3 or TRBV12-4 and TRBJ1-5; TRBD1 matches 8 bases. Sequences were derived from PBMCs, sampled less than 25 days after the first yellow fever vaccination. This receptor was taken from a man aged 18 to 29 who received the YFV17D yellow fever vaccine. The CDR3 spells CASNPGQGGNQPQHF. CDR3 in DNA: TGTGCCAGCAATCCTGGACAGGGAGGCAATCAGCCCCAGCATTTT.